Each of the 10 T cell receptor beta chains below was sequenced from the same sample in a study of T cells in women clearing cervical HPV infection. Assay: immunoSEQ multiplex PCR; the TCRdb copy retains only in-frame clones and omits some. Recorded for this sample: under 45,000 clones. Input material: blood buffy coat. These receptors all stem from a woman aged 18 to 75 with a cervical HPV16 infection that either progressed to CIN3+ or cleared (not recorded which).

For this clone: The CDR3 extends 3 residues past the end of the read, so its final part is completed from the germline J gene. The rearrangement links TRBV7-2 to TRBJ2-3; perhaps TRBD2 as D (6 bases). There are 14 residues in the CDR3. Trimming left V 1 base short and J 6 bases short, with 11 bases between. The germline CDR1 and CDR2 sequences are SGHTA and FQGNSA. The chain's CDR3 is CASSLGRGSDTQYF. The sequenced CDR3 bases are TGTGCCAGCAGCTTAGGGCGGGGATCTGATACG.

For this clone: The missing CDR3 end, 3 residues past where the read stops, is filled in from the germline J gene. The rearrangement links TRBV11-3 to TRBJ1-5; D might be TRBD1 (5 bases). The V end lost 8 bases, the J end lost 7 bases, and 15 bases lay between the germline ends. Germline V CDR1 and CDR2: SGHNT, YENEEA. The CDR3 contains 13 residues. The CDR3 bases that were read are TGTGCCAGCGCATCGGGGGGGGACCAGCCC. It codes for CASASGGDQP. The entire CDR3 reads CASASGGDQPQHF.

CDR3 residues: CASSLGGGGTGELFF. The covered CDR3 bases are TGTGCCAGCAGCTTAGGAGGGGGCGGTACCGGGGAG. The chain employs TRBV11-3 and TRBJ2-2; 7 bases fit TRBD1. From the germline J gene comes the end of the CDR3, since the read stops 3 residues before it. Per germline, CDR1 SGHNT and CDR2 YENEEA. The trim removed 1 base at V and 5 bases at J, leaving 4 bases unmatched. The length of the CDR3 is 15 residues.

About this clone itself: The observed sequence ends 3 residues before the CDR3 terminus, with the missing tail filled in from the germline J gene. V gene TRBV28 combines with J gene TRBJ2-7; 8 bases map to TRBD2. Germline V gene data show CDR1 as MDHEN and CDR2 as SYDVKM. With V trimmed by 5 bases and J by 5 bases, 14 bases remained unmatched. This CDR3 has 16 amino acids. CDR3 residues: CASSTSGTRRRNEQYF. The sequenced CDR3 bases are TGTGCCAGCAGTACTTCCGGGACTAGACGAAGAAACGAG.

In regard to this clone: The read gets to within 3 residues of the CDR3 end, and the germline J gene fills in the rest. The chain joins TRBV7-2 to TRBJ2-1; 8 bases align to TRBD2. The CDR3 covers 14 residues. Germline V CDR1 and CDR2: SGHTA, FQGNSA. V was clipped by 4 bases and J by 6 bases; unmatched bases: 5. This CDR3 reads CASSSTSVGNEQFF. CDR3 DNA (partial): TGTGCCAGCAGCTCGACTAGCGTTGGCAATGAG.

A remark on this clone: The read comes to an end 3 residues before the CDR3 does, leaving the germline J gene to fill in the end. The chain joins TRBV5-8 to TRBJ1-2; the D gene is possibly TRBD1 (5 bases). The V end lost 0 bases, the J end lost 0 bases, and 9 bases lay between the germline ends. CDR3 length: 15 amino acids. Germline V gene data show CDR1 as SGHTS and CDR2 as YDEGEE. Partial CDR3 DNA: TGTGCCAGCAGCTTGGCGGGGACTGCTAACTATGGC. Protein: CASSLAGTANYG. The whole CDR3 reads CASSLAGTANYGYTF.

In regard to this clone: The read ends 3 residues early relative to the CDR3; the germline J gene fills the gap. The V gene is TRBV7-3, the J gene TRBJ2-3, with 12 bases fitting TRBD2. V was clipped by 4 bases and J by 4 bases; unmatched bases: 6. CDR3 length equals 16 residues. CDR1 and CDR2 (germline): SGHTA, FQGTGA. The sequenced part of the CDR3 DNA is TGTGCCAGCAGCTCCCCGACTAGCGGGAGCTCAGATACG. Encoded protein: CASSSPTSGSSDT. Given in full, the CDR3 is CASSSPTSGSSDTQYF. Full variable domain (rest looked up from reference TRBV7-3 and TRBJ2-3): GAGVSQTPSNKVTEKGKYVELRCDPISGHTALYWYRQSLGQGPEFLIYFQGTGAADDSGLPNDRFFAVRPEGSVSTLKIQRTERGDSAVYLCASSSPTSGSSDTQYFGPGTRLTVL.

As for this clone: The read comes to an end 3 residues before the CDR3 does, leaving the germline J gene to fill in the end. The V call is TRBV11-2, the J call TRBJ2-7; D may correspond to TRBD1 or TRBD2 (6 bases each). The CDR3 runs 15 residues. Trimming cost V 2 bases and J 2 bases, with 13 bases left between them. Germline-derived CDR1 and CDR2 are SGHAT and FQNNGV. The CDR3 loop is CASSLLSGEAYEQYF. CDR3 bases read: TGTGCCAGCAGCTTATTGTCAGGGGAGGCCTACGAG.

Comments on this clone: The CDR3 extends 3 residues past the end of the read, so its final part is completed from the germline J gene. The chain carries TRBV30 and TRBJ2-3; unclear D gene. Germline loops: CDR1 GTSNPN, CDR2 SVGIG (reference sequence). CDR3 length equals 13 residues. V was cut by 0 bases and J by 0 bases, with 4 bases left in between. The CDR3 sequence is CAWSVTSTDTQYF. The part of the CDR3 DNA that was read is TGTGCCTGGAGTGTTACTAGCACAGATACG.

In the case of this clone: The read ends 3 residues early relative to the CDR3; the germline J gene fills the gap. The chain links TRBV29-1 to TRBJ2-3, with 10 bases aligning to TRBD2. The CDR3 has 13 amino acids. Germline V gene sequence: CDR1 SQVTM, CDR2 ANQGSEA. The CDR3 bases that were read are TGCAGCGTTCGGGCTAGCGGGAGAGAGACG. Its protein product is CSVRASGRET. The entire CDR3 protein reads CSVRASGRETQYF.